The rows below give T cell receptor beta chains drawn from one sample of a study of blood T cell repertoires in COVID-19. The data were produced by immunoSEQ multiplex PCR, yet TCRdb's version contains in-frame clones alone and is incomplete. The repertoire holds around 250,000 clones, with around 86% as singletons. The sequencing input was peripheral blood. The receptors stem from a woman aged 70-85 years with active or convalescent COVID-19. Both conserved end residues are part of each CDR3. Each record gives: V gene, clone size, D gene, J gene, CDR3 protein, CDR3 DNA. The D gene is left open where the match is weak. Clone size is given for some rows only: seen once, a few or many times, or a class if the clone is expanded.

TRBV18,NA,NA,TRBJ1-3,CASSPPQLPSGNTIYF,TGTGCCAGCTCACCCCCACAGCTTCCCTCTGGAAACACCATATATTTT
TRBV6-5,NA,TRBD1,TRBJ2-7,CASSRGQGAYEQYF,TGTGCCAGCAGTAGGGGACAGGGGGCCTACGAGCAGTACTTC
TRBV3-1/TRBV3-2,NA,NA,TRBJ2-3,CASSPTRRDTQYF,TGTGCCAGCAGCCCGACTAGAAGAGATACGCAGTATTTT
TRBV7-9,NA,TRBD1,TRBJ2-5,CASSPTGRQETQYF,TGTGCCAGCAGCCCGACAGGGAGACAGGAGACCCAGTACTTC
TRBV9,NA,NA,TRBJ1-1,CASSVRGGLSEAFF,TGTGCCAGCAGCGTTAGAGGAGGTCTGAGTGAAGCTTTCTTT
TRBV11-2,NA,TRBD1,TRBJ1-2,CASSPQGHYGYTF,TGTGCCAGCAGCCCACAGGGGCACTATGGCTACACCTTC
TRBV5-8,once,NA,TRBJ2-3,CASSLAQGWTDTQYF,TGTGCCAGCAGCTTGGCACAGGGTTGGACAGATACGCAGTATTTT
TRBV25-1,NA,TRBD1,TRBJ2-7,CASTGDRESYEQYF,TGTGCCAGCACCGGGGACAGGGAGTCCTACGAGCAGTACTTC
TRBV11-2,NA,TRBD1,TRBJ1-2,CASSLGQSYGYTF,TGTGCCAGCAGCTTGGGACAGAGCTATGGCTACACCTTC
TRBV6-6,NA,NA,TRBJ1-5,CASRPAREEQPQHF,TGTGCCAGCAGACCCGCCAGGGAAGAACAGCCCCAGCATTTT
TRBV5-4,NA,NA,TRBJ2-3,CAASPSRSGGTDTQYF,TGTGCCGCTTCCCCGAGCAGATCAGGGGGCACAGATACGCAGTATTTT
TRBV5-1,NA,NA,TRBJ2-3,CASTEQGSRDTQYF,TGCGCCAGCACCGAGCAGGGGTCGAGAGATACGCAGTATTTT
TRBV18,once,NA,TRBJ1-4,CASSGGGTEKLFF,TGTGCCAGCTCAGGGGGGGGCACAGAAAAACTGTTTTTT
TRBV7-9,NA,NA,TRBJ1-3,CASSLGIGSGNTIYF,TGTGCCAGCAGCTTAGGAATCGGGTCTGGAAACACCATATATTTT
TRBV6-6,NA,NA,TRBJ1-2,CASSYSGRNGYTF,TGTGCCAGCAGTTACTCAGGGAGAAATGGCTACACCTTC
TRBV12-2,NA,NA,TRBJ1-2,CASRSRGRYGYTF,TGTGCAAGTCGCTCCAGGGGCCGCTATGGCTACACCTTC
TRBV12-3/TRBV12-4,few,TRBD1,TRBJ2-1,CASRPDRAGEQFF,TGTGCCAGCAGGCCCGACAGGGCAGGCGAGCAGTTCTTC
TRBV6-5,NA,NA,TRBJ1-1,CASSSFRGEAFF,TGTGCCAGCAGTAGTTTCCGAGGGGAAGCTTTCTTT
TRBV5-4,NA,TRBD1,TRBJ1-5,CASSRQGGGQPQHF,TGTGCCAGCAGCCGTCAGGGGGGAGGTCAGCCCCAGCATTTT
TRBV5-1,few,NA,TRBJ2-3,CASSFRGGTTDTQYF,TGCGCCAGCAGCTTTAGGGGGGGAACCACAGATACGCAGTATTTT
TRBV27,NA,TRBD1,TRBJ2-7,CASSPPDRDYEQYF,TGTGCCAGCAGTCCGCCGGACAGGGACTACGAGCAGTACTTC
TRBV6-5,few,TRBD1,TRBJ1-1,CASTGTGAFEAFF,TGTGCCAGTACCGGGACAGGGGCTTTTGAAGCTTTCTTT
TRBV6-5,NA,NA,TRBJ2-7,CASCLTESPKYEQYF,TGTGCCAGCTGCCTAACAGAATCGCCTAAGTACGAGCAGTACTTC
TRBV5-1,NA,TRBD1,TRBJ2-2,CASSLLRQGSNRNTGELFF,TGCGCCAGCAGCTTACTGAGACAGGGGAGCAATCGGAACACCGGGGAGCTGTTTTTT
TRBV25-1,NA,NA,TRBJ1-2,CASSETLLRGNDGYTF,TGTGCCAGCAGTGAAACTCTACTCAGGGGAAATGACGGCTACACCTTC
TRBV11-3,NA,NA,TRBJ2-5,CASSSPGRGYQETQYF,TGTGCCAGCAGCTCACCGGGTAGGGGTTACCAAGAGACCCAGTACTTC
TRBV6-5,NA,NA,TRBJ2-7,CASSYEYGYEQYF,TGTGCCAGCAGTTACGAATACGGCTACGAGCAGTACTTC
TRBV11-2,NA,NA,TRBJ2-1,CASSLEGQAATYNEQFF,TGTGCCAGCAGCTTAGAGGGCCAAGCGGCTACCTACAATGAGCAGTTCTTC
TRBV7-2,NA,TRBD1,TRBJ2-7,CASSLVGDRRYEQYF,TGTGCCAGCAGCTTAGTGGGGGACAGAAGATACGAGCAGTACTTC
TRBV9,few,NA,TRBJ1-3,CASSVKSGNTIYF,TGTGCCAGCAGCGTTAAGAGTGGAAACACCATATATTTT
TRBV5-1,once,NA,TRBJ1-2,CASSPSVLVDYGYTF,TGCGCCAGCAGCCCCTCAGTCTTGGTGGACTATGGCTACACCTTC
TRBV7-3,once,NA,TRBJ2-1,CASSLNSKVIEDQFF,TGTGCCAGCAGCTTAAACTCAAAAGTTATAGAGGATCAGTTCTTC